This paragraph reports one T cell receptor (beta chain). When the RNA was reverse transcribed, random hexamers were used with an input of about 0.5 to 1 ug. The immunoSEQ assay covered 54 Vbeta and 13 Jbeta segments for CDR3. A single record per CDR3 protein comes from TCRdb applying MiXCR to the immunoSEQ multiplex PCR reads. The repertoire includes 130,000 or so distinct CDR3 sequences, approximately 95% of them detected once, and 0.11% sits in the top ten. This sample is drawn from a study of CD8 T cells in Susac syndrome. In blood CD8+ and CD4+ T cells, TCR beta underwent sequencing. Through negative isolation, CD4+ and CD8+ T cells were obtained, while TEMRA cells were enriched using FACS. Sequencing used CD4+ T cells from PBMCs. The source of this sequence is a human donor with multiple sclerosis.

The CDR3 sequence is CASSLAGQGRNEQFF. CDR3 sequence (DNA): TGTGCCAGCAGCTTGGCGGGACAGGGGAGGAATGAGCAGTTCTTC. J is TRBJ2-1 and V is TRBV5-6; 10 nucleotides align to TRBD1. CDR1 is SGHDT, CDR2 YYEEEE, per germline. CDR3 size: 15 residues. The V segment lost 0 bases and the J segment 7 bases; nucleotides outside the gene matches: 4.